A single sample is the source of the 26 T cell receptor beta chains below, sequenced in a study of blood T cell repertoires in COVID-19. Method: immunoSEQ multiplex PCR; TCRdb's copy keeps in-frame clones and lacks some. The repertoire includes 110,000 to 150,000 clones, about nine tenths of them detected once, and approximately 4.5% sits in the top ten. Sequenced material: PBMCs or T cells enriched from blood (not recorded which). These receptors all stem from a man aged 50 to 60 who had recovered from COVID-19.

The CDR3 DNA reads as TGTGCCAGCAGCTTATTGGGGGCTCGTCACACTGAAGCTTTCTTT. Amino acids: CASSLLGARHTEAFF. This sequence joins TRBV7-3 and TRBJ1-1; D possibly corresponds to TRBD1 (6 bases). CDR3 length: 15 amino acids. Looked up from germline, CDR1 is SGHTA and CDR2 is FQGTGA. Trimming took 2 bases from V and 3 from J, leaving 13 bases between them.

V usage is TRBV9 and J usage is TRBJ2-1; D might be TRBD2 (6 bases). Germline assignment: CDR1 SGDLS and CDR2 YYNGEE. The CDR3 length is 15 residues. The V and J ends lost 0 bases and 2 bases respectively, with 9 bases between them. CDR3 in DNA: TGTGCCAGCAGCGTAGCGGGAGACGCCTACAATGAGCAGTTCTTC. Encoded protein: CASSVAGDAYNEQFF.

The chain uses TRBV5-6 and TRBJ2-5, with 11 bases fitting TRBD1. The CDR3 contains 16 residues. V dropped 4 bases and J dropped 5; count of bases not matched to a gene: 10. CDR1 and CDR2 from the germline V gene are SGHDT and YYEEEE. CDR3 in amino acids: CASSKGTGGLRETQYF. The CDR3 DNA reads TGTGCCAGCAGCAAGGGGACAGGGGGTTTACGGGAGACCCAGTACTTC.

This clone was recorded a few times. This chain links TRBV10-3 with TRBJ1-2; tentatively, D is TRBD1 (5 bases). CDR1 is ENHRY, CDR2 SYGVKD, per germline. This CDR3 comprises 12 residues. V lost 4 bases, J lost 9 bases, and 12 bases lay in between. The DNA of the CDR3 is TGTGCCATCAGTGTGGACCCAGGGCGCTACACCTTC. This encodes CAISVDPGRYTF.

The CDR3 loop is CASSYSRGNQPQHF. CDR3 in DNA: TGTGCCAGCAGTTACTCTCGAGGGAATCAGCCCCAGCATTTT. The genes are TRBV6-5 and TRBJ1-5, with no clear D. The CDR3 is made up of 14 amino acids. V was trimmed by 0 bases and J by 4 bases, leaving 7 bases between them. CDR1 is MNHEY and CDR2 is SVGAGI in the germline V gene.

This chain links TRBV7-3 with TRBJ1-1; 7 bases line up with TRBD1. The germline V gene has CDR1 SGHTA and CDR2 FQGTGA. V lost 6 bases and J lost 3; bases outside the gene matches: 7. The CDR3 runs 14 residues. The DNA of the CDR3 is TGTGCCAGCAGTCCCGGGACAGCTTACACTGAAGCTTTCTTT. This sequence encodes CASSPGTAYTEAFF.

The CDR3 loop is CASSEYGRSYEQYF. The CDR3 DNA sequence: TGTGCCAGCAGTGAATATGGCAGGTCCTACGAGCAGTACTTC. This chain uses TRBV25-1 with TRBJ2-7; no reliable D call. Germline assignment: CDR1 MGHDK and CDR2 SYGVNS. The CDR3 is made up of 14 amino acids. Trimming removed 0 bases at V and 1 base at J, with 7 bases between.

The V call is TRBV7-2, the J call TRBJ1-1, with a tentative D call TRBD1 (5 bases). The CDR3 contains 14 residues. V lost 5 bases and J lost 3, with 13 bases in between. In germline, CDR1 is SGHTA, CDR2 FQGNSA. The CDR3 is CASSLRWGDTEAFF. The CDR3 region has the DNA TGTGCCAGCAGCCTTAGGTGGGGGGACACTGAAGCTTTCTTT.

This clone has more than one count but fewer than ten. The chain has TRBV11-2 and TRBJ2-1; D remains ambiguous. Trimming left V 3 bases short and J 7 bases short, with 7 bases between. The CDR3 is 12 amino acids. CDR1 is SGHAT and CDR2 is FQNNGV in the germline V gene. The CDR3 nucleotides are TGTGCCAGCAGCTTGTATAAAAATGAGCAGTTCTTC. Protein product: CASSLYKNEQFF.

This CDR3 reads CASRPNRAGEQFF. The CDR3 DNA reads TGTGCCAGCAGACCTAACAGGGCTGGTGAGCAGTTCTTC. The genes are TRBV28 and TRBJ2-1, with D perhaps TRBD1 (6 bases). Trimming pared 6 bases from V and 9 bases from J, leaving 15 bases between. Germline lookup yields CDR1 MDHEN and CDR2 SYDVKM. This CDR3 is built from 13 residues.

This chain connects TRBV18 to TRBJ2-4; 9 bases fit TRBD1. This CDR3 comprises 17 residues. Germline CDR1 reads KGHSH; CDR2 reads LQKENI. Trimming at V came to 3 bases and at J to 8 bases, leaving 14 bases not matched to a gene. The CDR3 sequence: CASSPIPGTGILDIQYF. The CDR3 DNA sequence: TGTGCCAGCTCACCCATCCCGGGGACAGGGATCTTGGACATTCAGTACTTC. The full variable domain, rest sourced from reference TRBV18 and TRBJ2-4, is NAGVMQNPRHLVRRRGQEARLRCSPMKGHSHVYWYRQLPEEGLKFMVYLQKENIIDESGMPKERFSAEFPKEGPSILRIQQVVRGDSAAYFCASSPIPGTGILDIQYFGAGTRLSVL.

The rearrangement joins TRBV5-4 to TRBJ2-2; 8 bases line up with TRBD1. Germline assignment: CDR1 SGHNT and CDR2 YYREEE (reference sequence). V dropped 4 bases and J dropped 6; count of bases not matched to a gene: 11. CDR3 length equals 16 residues. In DNA, the CDR3 is TGTGCCAGCAGCCGCGACAGGGGACGTTATCCCGGGGAGCTGTTTTTT. Its protein is CASSRDRGRYPGELFF. Combining the CDR3 with reference TRBV5-4 and TRBJ2-2 gives the whole variable domain ETGVTQSPTHLIKTRGQQVTLRCSSQSGHNTVSWYQQALGQGPQFIFQYYREEENGRGNFPPRFSGLQFPNYSSELNVNALELDDSALYLCASSRDRGRYPGELFFGEGSRLTVL.

The chain is built from TRBV9 and TRBJ2-4; TRBD2 agrees at 11 bases. V trimming: 2 bases; J trimming: 10 bases; junction bases outside the gene matches: 8. The CDR3 loop spans 15 amino acids. Germline-derived CDR1 and CDR2 are SGDLS and YYNGEE. The CDR3 reads CASSVLAGGDLIQYF. CDR3 coding DNA: TGTGCCAGCAGCGTTTTAGCGGGAGGGGACCTTATTCAGTACTTC.

This sequence joins TRBV28 and TRBJ1-1; D may be TRBD1 (6 bases). V gave up 6 bases and J gave up 2 bases, with 13 bases separating them. Germline assignment: CDR1 MDHEN and CDR2 SYDVKM. The CDR3 sequence is 14 residues long. The CDR3 DNA sequence: TGTGCCAGCAGGGAGACAGGTCTTAACACTGAAGCTTTCTTT. This gives the protein CASRETGLNTEAFF.

The V and J genes are TRBV7-8 and TRBJ2-2, with 10 bases that match TRBD1. V shed 7 bases, J shed 4 bases, and the junction held 9 bases outside the gene matches. Per germline, CDR1 SGHVS and CDR2 FQNEAQ. The CDR3 runs to 16 residues. CDR3 coding DNA: TGTGCCAGCACCCCATTGGGGACAGGGGTCACCGGGGAGCTGTTTTTT. As protein: CASTPLGTGVTGELFF.

The chain has TRBV28 and TRBJ1-1; TRBD1 matches at 7 bases. CDR1 is MDHEN, CDR2 SYDVKM, per germline. V shed 7 bases and J 1 base; nucleotides not matched to a gene: 6. This CDR3 contains 14 residues. CDR3 region: CASKQGGWNTEAFF. DNA of the CDR3: TGTGCCAGCAAGCAAGGGGGCTGGAACACTGAAGCTTTCTTT.

The chain is built from TRBV7-2 and TRBJ1-2, with D possibly TRBD1 on 6 matching bases. Germline assignment: CDR1 SGHTA and CDR2 FQGNSA. This CDR3 comprises 16 residues. The ends were cut back, 3 bases at V and 6 bases at J, with 20 bases in the middle. The CDR3 loop is CASSLGPTGGGHGYTF. The CDR3 DNA is TGTGCCAGCAGCTTGGGACCCACGGGGGGCGGTCATGGCTACACCTTC.

V usage is TRBV5-1 and J usage is TRBJ1-2; D remains unclear. Germline CDR1 SGHRS, CDR2 YFSETQ. V was cut by 5 bases and J by 0 bases, with 11 bases left in between. The CDR3 totals 14 residues. The CDR3 is CASRVTDANYGYTF. In DNA form, the CDR3 reads TGCGCCAGCAGAGTAACAGACGCTAACTATGGCTACACCTTC.

The gene calls are TRBV18 and TRBJ1-2; a weak D match, TRBD1 (6 bases). The V and J ends lost 2 bases and 6 bases respectively, with 13 bases between them. Germline V lookup: CDR1 KGHSH, CDR2 LQKENI. This CDR3 has 14 residues. Here the CDR3 DNA reads TGTGCCAGCTCACCAAGTTCACAGGGCCATGGCTACACCTTC. Protein product: CASSPSSQGHGYTF.

The genes are TRBV4-1 and TRBJ2-1; D is perhaps TRBD2 (6 bases). Between the trimmed V and J ends, which lost 1 base and 2 bases, there was a span of 12 bases. CDR3 length equals 16 residues. Germline V gene data show CDR1 as MGHRA and CDR2 as YSYEKL. The CDR3: CASSQVTGLPYNEQFF. The CDR3, as DNA: TGCGCCAGCAGCCAAGTAACGGGACTTCCCTACAATGAGCAGTTCTTC.

The J gene is TRBJ1-5, the V gene TRBV28, with D uncertain. The CDR3 contains 11 residues. Per the germline V gene, CDR1 is MDHEN and CDR2 is SYDVKM. The ends were cut back, 6 bases at V and 5 bases at J, with 5 bases in the middle. CDR3 coding DNA: TGTGCCAGCAGCCGTGATCAGCCCCAGCATTTT. Translating it yields CASSRDQPQHF.

Concerning this clone: Given the absence of the conserved phenylalanine or tryptophan at the CDR3 end, a read error is likely. No DNA is shown, since the ends of the CDR3 on it are uncertain; the CDR3 is the one TCRdb lists. The chain couples TRBV18 to TRBJ1-2; the table's D call of TRBD1 was not tested on the DNA. The V gene's germline CDR1 is KGHSH and CDR2 LQKENI. The CDR3 comprises 14 residues, both ends counted. The CDR3 reads CASSNDRDGPVRLD.

This clone showed up just a few times. The genes are TRBV5-4 and TRBJ1-2; D not resolved. Germline V lookup: CDR1 SGHNT, CDR2 YYREEE (reference sequence). V gave up 4 bases and J gave up 8 bases, with 12 bases separating them. The CDR3 contains 12 residues. As DNA, the CDR3 is TGTGCCAGCAGCCGGCGGGGAGGCGGCTACACCTTC. Translating gives CASSRRGGGYTF.

The chain employs TRBV14 and TRBJ2-7; 8 positions match TRBD1. The germline gives CDR1 SGHDN, CDR2 FVKESK. V shed 4 bases and J 6 bases; nucleotides not matched to a gene: 8. The CDR3 spans 14 residues. The DNA of the CDR3 is TGTGCCAGCAGCCTTGGACAGGGCTTCACCGAGCAGTACTTC. It yields the protein CASSLGQGFTEQYF.

DNA for the CDR3: TGTGCCAGCAGCCAACCTAGCGGGAAGGAAGAGACCCAGTACTTC. Translating gives CASSQPSGKEETQYF. The chain uses TRBV3-1 (or the pseudogene TRBV3-2) and TRBJ2-5, with 9 nucleotides matching TRBD2. This CDR3 region has 15 residues. The trim removed 2 bases at V and 3 bases at J, leaving 4 bases unmatched. CDR1 is LGHDT, CDR2 YNNKEL, per germline (reference sequence).

The rearrangement joins TRBV9 to TRBJ2-5, with TRBD2 identical over 9 bases. Germline V lookup: CDR1 SGDLS, CDR2 YYNGEE. The CDR3 has 16 residues. The J segment lost 5 bases and the V segment lost 4 bases, leaving 12 bases of the junction unmatched. The CDR3 coding sequence is TGTGCCAGCAGCTTCCGTGGCGGGAGGGAGGGCGAGACCCAGTACTTC. Its protein product is CASSFRGGREGETQYF.